This T cell receptor beta chain was sequenced during a study of cytomegalovirus exposure and HLA in healthy donors. Sequenced by immunoSEQ multiplex PCR; TCRdb stores in-frame clones only, minus some. The sample records about 65,000 clones, roughly nine tenths being singletons. The CDR3 has 15 residues. The V gene's germline CDR1 is MNHNY and CDR2 SVGAGI (reference sequence). J gave up 4 bases and V 6 bases, and 5 bases lay outside the gene matches. Notes on the study in general: Within the 100 to 150 validation repertoires, first-cohort TCR clusters tended to co-occur, according to a later analysis.

About this clone: Its matching antigen is unknown.

The sequence derives from a woman aged 18-29 years in good health and CMV-seronegative. The V gene is TRBV6-6, the J gene TRBJ2-7; 14 nucleotides line up with TRBD2. Material for sequencing was PBMCs. In DNA form, the CDR3 reads TGTGCCAGCAGGCCCGGGACTAGCGGGAGATACGAGCAGTACTTC. Its protein is CASRPGTSGRYEQYF.